This TCR beta chain was identified in a study of a mutant IDH1 vaccine in newly diagnosed glioma. At the level of the study: Vaccinations were initiated 4-6 weeks following radiotherapy alone, or were given together with temozolomide cycles. Earlier care involved radiotherapy, temozolomide, or both, and the majority received both. Treated patients, roughly 62% male and roughly 40% female, averaged around 40 years of age.

Time point meaning: week 23, last vaccination. Doses comprised 300 ug of mutant IDH1 20-mer peptide each, plus topical imiquimod. Each donor presented with a new WHO grade 3 or 4 astrocytoma that tested IDH1-mutant and showed ATRX loss. Using immunoSEQ multiplex PCR, the repertoire was profiled, and TCRdb retains in-frame clones only, with some absent. This sample has approximately 67,000 clones, with around 82% found just once. Germline assignment: CDR1 LGHNA and CDR2 YSLEER. V shed 0 bases and J shed 0 bases, with 12 bases lying between them. The CDR3 runs 17 residues. As concerns this clone: Its antigen is unknown.

The material was PBMCs, obtained from a glioma patient whose treatment included an IDH1 peptide vaccine. The TCR was taken from a man aged 18-30 years with glioma. The chain carries TRBV4-3 and TRBJ2-1, with a possible D match to TRBD2 (5 bases). The CDR3 region has the DNA TGCGCCAGCAGCCAAGAACGGACTTCTAGCTCCTACAATGAGCAGTTCTTC. It codes for CASSQERTSSSYNEQFF.